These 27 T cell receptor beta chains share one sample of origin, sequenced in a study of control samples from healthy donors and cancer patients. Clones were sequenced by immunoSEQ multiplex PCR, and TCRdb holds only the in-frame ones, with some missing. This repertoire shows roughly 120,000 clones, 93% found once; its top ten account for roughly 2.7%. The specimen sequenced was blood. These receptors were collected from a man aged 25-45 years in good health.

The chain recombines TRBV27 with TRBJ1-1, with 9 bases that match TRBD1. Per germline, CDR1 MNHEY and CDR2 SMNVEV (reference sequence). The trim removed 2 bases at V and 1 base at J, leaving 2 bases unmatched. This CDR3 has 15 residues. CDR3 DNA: TGTGCCAGCAGTTTAGGGACAGGGTGGAACACTGAAGCTTTCTTT. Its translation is CASSLGTGWNTEAFF.

The CDR3: CASSPEGQGWAGELFF. The CDR3 DNA reads as TGTGCCAGCAGCCCAGAGGGACAGGGGTGGGCCGGGGAGCTGTTTTTT. The J gene is TRBJ2-2, the V gene TRBV3-1 (or the pseudogene TRBV3-2); 10 bases fit TRBD1. Unmatched junction bases numbered 8, after V lost 4 bases and J lost 6 bases. Germline CDR1 LGHDT, CDR2 YNNKEL (reference sequence). This CDR3 contains 16 residues.

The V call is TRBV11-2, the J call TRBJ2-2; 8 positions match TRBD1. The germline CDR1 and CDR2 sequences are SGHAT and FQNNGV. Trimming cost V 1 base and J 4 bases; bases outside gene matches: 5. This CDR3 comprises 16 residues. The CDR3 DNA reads TGTGCCAGCAGCTTAGCCAGGGGGCATGGCACCGGGGAGCTGTTTTTT. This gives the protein CASSLARGHGTGELFF.

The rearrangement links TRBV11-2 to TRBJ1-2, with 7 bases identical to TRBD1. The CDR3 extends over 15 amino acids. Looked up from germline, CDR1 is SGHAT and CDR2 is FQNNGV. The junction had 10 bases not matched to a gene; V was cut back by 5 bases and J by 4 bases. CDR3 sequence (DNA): TGTGCCAGCAGCACTACAGGGGCTGAAACCTATGGCTACACCTTC. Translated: CASSTTGAETYGYTF.

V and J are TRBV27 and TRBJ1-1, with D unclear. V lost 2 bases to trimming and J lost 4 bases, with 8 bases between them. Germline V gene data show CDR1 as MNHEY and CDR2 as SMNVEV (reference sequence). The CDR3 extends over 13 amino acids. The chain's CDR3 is CASSLILGTEAFF. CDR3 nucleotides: TGTGCCAGCAGTTTAATCCTGGGCACTGAAGCTTTCTTT.

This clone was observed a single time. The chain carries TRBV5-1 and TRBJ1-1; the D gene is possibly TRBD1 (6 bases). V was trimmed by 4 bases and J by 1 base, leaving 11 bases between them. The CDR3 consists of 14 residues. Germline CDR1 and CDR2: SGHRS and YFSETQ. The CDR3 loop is CASSLGTRNTEAFF. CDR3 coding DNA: TGCGCCAGCAGCCTAGGGACACGGAACACTGAAGCTTTCTTT.

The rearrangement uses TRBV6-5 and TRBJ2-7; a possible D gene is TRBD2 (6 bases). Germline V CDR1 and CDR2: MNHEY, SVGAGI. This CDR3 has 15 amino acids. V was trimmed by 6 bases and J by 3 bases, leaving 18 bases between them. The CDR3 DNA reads TGTGCCAGCAGCCTTACATCAGGAGGGGTCTACGAGCAGTACGTC. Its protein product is CASSLTSGGVYEQYV.

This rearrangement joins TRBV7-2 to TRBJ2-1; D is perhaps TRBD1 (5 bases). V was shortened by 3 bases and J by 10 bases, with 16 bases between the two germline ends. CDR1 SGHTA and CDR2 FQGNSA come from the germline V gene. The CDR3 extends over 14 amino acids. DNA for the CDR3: TGTGCCAGCAGCTTTTGGGGCCTGGTAGAGGAGCAGTTCTTC. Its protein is CASSFWGLVEEQFF.

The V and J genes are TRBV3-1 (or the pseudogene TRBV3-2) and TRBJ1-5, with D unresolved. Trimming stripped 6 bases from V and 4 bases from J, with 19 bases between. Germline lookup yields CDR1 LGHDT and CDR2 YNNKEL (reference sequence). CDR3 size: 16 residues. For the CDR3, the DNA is TGTGCCAGCAGTGACGGTTTGAGGATACTTAATCAGCCCCAGCATTTT. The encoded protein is CASSDGLRILNQPQHF.

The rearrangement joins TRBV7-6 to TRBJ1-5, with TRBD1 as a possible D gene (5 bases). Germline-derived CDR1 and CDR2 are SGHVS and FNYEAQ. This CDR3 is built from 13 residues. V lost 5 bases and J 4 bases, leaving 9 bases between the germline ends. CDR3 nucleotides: TGTGCCAGCAGCCTGGGGGAGAATCAGCCCCAGCATTTT. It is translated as CASSLGENQPQHF.

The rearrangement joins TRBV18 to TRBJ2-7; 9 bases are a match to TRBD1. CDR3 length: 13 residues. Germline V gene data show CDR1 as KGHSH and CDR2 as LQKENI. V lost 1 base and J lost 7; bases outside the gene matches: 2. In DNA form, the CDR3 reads TGTGCCAGCTCACCACGACAGGGGGGGGAGCAGTACGTC. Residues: CASSPRQGGEQYV.

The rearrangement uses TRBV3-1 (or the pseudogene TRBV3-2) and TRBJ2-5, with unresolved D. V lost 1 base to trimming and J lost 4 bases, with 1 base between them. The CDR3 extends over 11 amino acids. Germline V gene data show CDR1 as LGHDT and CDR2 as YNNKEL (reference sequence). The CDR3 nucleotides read TGTGCCAGCAGCCAAGGAGAGACCCAGTACTTC. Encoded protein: CASSQGETQYF.

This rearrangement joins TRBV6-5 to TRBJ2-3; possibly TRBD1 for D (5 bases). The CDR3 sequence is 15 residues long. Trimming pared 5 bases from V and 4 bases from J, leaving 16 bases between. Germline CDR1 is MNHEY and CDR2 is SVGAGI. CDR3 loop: CASSRNGVRADTQYF. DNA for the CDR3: TGTGCCAGCAGTAGAAATGGCGTCAGGGCAGATACGCAGTATTTT.

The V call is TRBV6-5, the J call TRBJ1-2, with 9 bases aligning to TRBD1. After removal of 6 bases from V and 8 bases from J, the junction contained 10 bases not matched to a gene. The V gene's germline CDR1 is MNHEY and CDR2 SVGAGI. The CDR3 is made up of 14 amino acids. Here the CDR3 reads CASRAGTGKKGYTF. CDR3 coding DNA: TGTGCCAGCAGAGCCGGGACAGGGAAAAAAGGCTACACCTTC.

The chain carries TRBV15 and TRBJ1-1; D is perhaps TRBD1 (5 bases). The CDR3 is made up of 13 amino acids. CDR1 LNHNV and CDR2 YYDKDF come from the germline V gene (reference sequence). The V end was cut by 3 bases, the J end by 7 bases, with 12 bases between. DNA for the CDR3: TGTGCCACCAGCAGGGGCCGGGGGATTGAAGCTTTCTTT. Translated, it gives CATSRGRGIEAFF.

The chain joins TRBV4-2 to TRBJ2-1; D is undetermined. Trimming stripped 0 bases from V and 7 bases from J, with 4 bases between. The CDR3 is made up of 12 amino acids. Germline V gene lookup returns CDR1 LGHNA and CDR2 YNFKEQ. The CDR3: CASSQERNEQFF. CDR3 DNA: TGTGCCAGCAGCCAAGAGAGGAATGAGCAGTTCTTC.

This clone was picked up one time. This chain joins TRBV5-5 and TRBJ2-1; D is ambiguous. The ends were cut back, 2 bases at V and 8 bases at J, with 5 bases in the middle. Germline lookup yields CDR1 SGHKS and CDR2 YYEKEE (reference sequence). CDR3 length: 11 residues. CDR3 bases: TGTGCCAGCAGCTTCATCCATGAGCAGTTCTTC. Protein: CASSFIHEQFF.

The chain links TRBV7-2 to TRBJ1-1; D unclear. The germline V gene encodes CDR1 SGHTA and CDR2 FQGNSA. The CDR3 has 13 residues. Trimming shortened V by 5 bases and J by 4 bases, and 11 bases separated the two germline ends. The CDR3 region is CASSENRGTEAFF. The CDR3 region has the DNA TGTGCCAGCAGCGAGAACCGAGGCACTGAAGCTTTCTTT.

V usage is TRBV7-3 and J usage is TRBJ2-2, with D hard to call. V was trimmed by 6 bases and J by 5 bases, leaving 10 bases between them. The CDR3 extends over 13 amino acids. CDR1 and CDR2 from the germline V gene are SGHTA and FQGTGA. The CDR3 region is CASSPQGTGELFF. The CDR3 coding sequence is TGTGCCAGCAGTCCACAAGGTACCGGGGAGCTGTTTTTT.

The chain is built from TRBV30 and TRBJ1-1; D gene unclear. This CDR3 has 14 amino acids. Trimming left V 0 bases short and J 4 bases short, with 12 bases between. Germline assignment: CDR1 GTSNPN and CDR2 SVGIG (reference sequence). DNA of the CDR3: TGTGCCTGGAGTGTACCGGCGGAGGGCACTGAAGCTTTCTTT. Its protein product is CAWSVPAEGTEAFF.

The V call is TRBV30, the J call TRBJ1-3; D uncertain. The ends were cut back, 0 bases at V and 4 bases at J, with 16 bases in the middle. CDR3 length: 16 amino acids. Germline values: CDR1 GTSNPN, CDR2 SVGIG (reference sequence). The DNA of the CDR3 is TGTGCCTGGAGTGTACAGAAAACTTCTACGGGAAACACCATATATTTT. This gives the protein CAWSVQKTSTGNTIYF. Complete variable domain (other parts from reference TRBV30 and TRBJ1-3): SQTIHQWPATLVQPVGSPLSLECTVEGTSNPNLYWYRQAAGRGLQLLFYSVGIGQISSEVPQNLSASRPQDRQFILSSKKLLLSDSGFYLCAWSVQKTSTGNTIYFGEGSWLTVV.

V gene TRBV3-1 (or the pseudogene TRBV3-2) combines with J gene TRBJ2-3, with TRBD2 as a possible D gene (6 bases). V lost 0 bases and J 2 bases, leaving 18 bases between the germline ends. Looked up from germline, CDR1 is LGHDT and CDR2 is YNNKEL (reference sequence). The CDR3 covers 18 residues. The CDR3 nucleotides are TGTGCCAGCAGCCAAGATGGAGGGTTCCCCGGGTACACAGATACGCAGTATTTT. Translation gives CASSQDGGFPGYTDTQYF.

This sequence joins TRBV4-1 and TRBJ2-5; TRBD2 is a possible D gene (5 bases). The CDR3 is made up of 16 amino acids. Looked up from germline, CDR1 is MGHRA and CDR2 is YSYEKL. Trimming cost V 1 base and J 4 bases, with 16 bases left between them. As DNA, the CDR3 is TGCGCCAGCAGCCAAGTTCAAGCGGATGAGGGAGAGACCCAGTACTTC. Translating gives CASSQVQADEGETQYF.

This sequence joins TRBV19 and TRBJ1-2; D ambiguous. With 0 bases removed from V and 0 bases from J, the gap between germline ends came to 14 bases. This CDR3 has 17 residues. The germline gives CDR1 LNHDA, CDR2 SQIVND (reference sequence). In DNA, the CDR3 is TGTGCCAGTAGTATAGAAACGGAAGAATTAGCTAACTATGGCTACACCTTC. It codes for CASSIETEELANYGYTF.

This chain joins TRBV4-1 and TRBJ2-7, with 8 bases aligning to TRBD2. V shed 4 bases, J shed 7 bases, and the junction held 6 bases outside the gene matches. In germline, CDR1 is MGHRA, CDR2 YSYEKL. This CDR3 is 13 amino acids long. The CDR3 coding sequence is TGCGCCAGCAGCCCCGGGAGGGCTGGGGAGCAGTACGTC. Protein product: CASSPGRAGEQYV.

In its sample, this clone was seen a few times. CDR3 loop: CASSPGRGTDTQYF. Written as DNA, the CDR3 is TGTGCCAGCTCACCGGGTAGGGGGACAGATACGCAGTATTTT. The chain combines TRBV18 with TRBJ2-3; weak D call: TRBD1 (6 bases). The CDR3 is made up of 14 amino acids. Trimming took 3 bases from V and 3 from J, leaving 10 bases between them. CDR1 is KGHSH, CDR2 LQKENI, per germline.

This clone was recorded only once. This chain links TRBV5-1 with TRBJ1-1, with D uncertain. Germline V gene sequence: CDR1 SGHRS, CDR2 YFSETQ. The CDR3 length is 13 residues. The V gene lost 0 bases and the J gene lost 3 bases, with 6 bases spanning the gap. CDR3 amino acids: CASSLEYDTEAFF. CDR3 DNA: TGCGCCAGCAGCTTGGAATACGACACTGAAGCTTTCTTT.